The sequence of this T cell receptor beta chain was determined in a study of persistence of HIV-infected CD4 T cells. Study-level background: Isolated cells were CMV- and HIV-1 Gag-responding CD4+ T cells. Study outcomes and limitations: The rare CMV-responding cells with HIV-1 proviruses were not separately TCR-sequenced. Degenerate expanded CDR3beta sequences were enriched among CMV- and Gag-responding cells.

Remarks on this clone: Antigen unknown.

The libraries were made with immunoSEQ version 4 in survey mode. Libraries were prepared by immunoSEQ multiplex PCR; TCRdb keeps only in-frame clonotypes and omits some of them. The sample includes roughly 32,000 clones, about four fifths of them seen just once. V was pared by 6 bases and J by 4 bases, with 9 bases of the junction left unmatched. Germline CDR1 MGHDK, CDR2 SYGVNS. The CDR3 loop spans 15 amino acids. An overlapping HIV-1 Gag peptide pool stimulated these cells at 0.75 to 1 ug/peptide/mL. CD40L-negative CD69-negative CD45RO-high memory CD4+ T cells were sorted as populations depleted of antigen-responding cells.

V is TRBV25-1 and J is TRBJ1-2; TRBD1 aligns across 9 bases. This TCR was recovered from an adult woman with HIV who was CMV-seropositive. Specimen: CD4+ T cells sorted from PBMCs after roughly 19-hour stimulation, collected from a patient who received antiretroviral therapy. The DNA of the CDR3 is TGTGCCAGCAGCGAAGGACAGGGGATAGGCTATGGCTACACCTTC. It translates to CASSEGQGIGYGYTF.